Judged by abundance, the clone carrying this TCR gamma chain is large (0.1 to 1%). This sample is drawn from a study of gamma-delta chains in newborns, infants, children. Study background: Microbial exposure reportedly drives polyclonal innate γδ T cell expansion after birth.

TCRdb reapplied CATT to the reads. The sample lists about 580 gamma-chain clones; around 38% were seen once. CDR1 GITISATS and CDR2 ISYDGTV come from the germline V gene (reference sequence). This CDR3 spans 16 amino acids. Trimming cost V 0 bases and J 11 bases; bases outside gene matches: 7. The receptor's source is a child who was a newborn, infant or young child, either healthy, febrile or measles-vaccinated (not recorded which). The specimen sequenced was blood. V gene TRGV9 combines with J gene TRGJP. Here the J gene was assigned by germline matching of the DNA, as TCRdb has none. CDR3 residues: CALWEVREMGKKIKVF. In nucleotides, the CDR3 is TGTGCCTTGTGGGAGGTGCGTGAAATGGGCAAAAAAATCAAGGTATTT.